This T cell receptor beta chain is drawn from a study of T cell responses to AZD1222 COVID-19 vaccine. The V gene lost 5 bases and the J gene lost 2 bases, with 12 bases spanning the gap. Germline-derived CDR1 and CDR2 are SGHVS and FNYEAQ. This CDR3 region has 15 residues. The assay was immunoSEQ multiplex PCR, and TCRdb's table has in-frame clones only and misses some. There are more than 140,000 clones in the sample; approximately 88% occur only once, and about 3.2% lies in the top ten. The V call is TRBV7-6, the J call TRBJ1-4; a possible D gene is TRBD1 (5 bases). Source: peripheral blood, taken on day 0 of MenACWY control vaccination. The sequence was obtained from an adult in good health. The CDR3 DNA follows: TGTGCCAGCAGCATCAGGGTAGACACTAATGAAAAACTGTTTTTT. Residues: CASSIRVDTNEKLFF. Drawing the rest from reference TRBV7-6 and TRBJ1-4, the complete variable domain is GAGVSQSPRYKVTKRGQDVALRCDPISGHVSLYWYRQALGQGPEFLTYFNYEAQQDKSGLPNDRFSAERPEGSISTLTIQRTEQRDSAMYRCASSIRVDTNEKLFFGSGTQLSVL.